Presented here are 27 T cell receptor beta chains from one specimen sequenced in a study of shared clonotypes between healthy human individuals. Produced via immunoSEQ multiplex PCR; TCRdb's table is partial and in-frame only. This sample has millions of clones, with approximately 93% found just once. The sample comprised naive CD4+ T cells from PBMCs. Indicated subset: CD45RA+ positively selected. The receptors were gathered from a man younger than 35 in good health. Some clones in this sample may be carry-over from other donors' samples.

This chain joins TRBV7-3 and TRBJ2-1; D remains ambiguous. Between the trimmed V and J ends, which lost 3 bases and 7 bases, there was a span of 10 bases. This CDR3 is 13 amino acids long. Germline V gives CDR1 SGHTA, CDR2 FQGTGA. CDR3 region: CASSLSRENEQFF. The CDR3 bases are TGTGCCAGCAGCTTGAGCCGAGAGAATGAGCAGTTCTTC.

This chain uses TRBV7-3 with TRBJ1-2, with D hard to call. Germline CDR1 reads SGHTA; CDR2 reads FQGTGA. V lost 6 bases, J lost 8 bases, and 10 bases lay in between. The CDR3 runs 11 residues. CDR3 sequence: CASSRPRGYTF. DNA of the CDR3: TGTGCCAGCAGTCGACCCCGCGGCTACACCTTC.

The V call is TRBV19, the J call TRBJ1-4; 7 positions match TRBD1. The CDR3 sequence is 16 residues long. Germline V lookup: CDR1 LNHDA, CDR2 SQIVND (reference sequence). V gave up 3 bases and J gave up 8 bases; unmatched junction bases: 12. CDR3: CASSIPSRGVAEKLFF. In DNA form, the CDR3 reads TGTGCCAGTAGTATTCCCTCCAGGGGGGTGGCCGAAAAACTGTTTTTT.

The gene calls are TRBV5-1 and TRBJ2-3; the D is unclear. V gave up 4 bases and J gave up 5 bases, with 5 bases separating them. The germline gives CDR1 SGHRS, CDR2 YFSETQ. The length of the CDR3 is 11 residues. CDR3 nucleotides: TGCGCCAGCAGCGCGATAGATACGCAGTATTTT. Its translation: CASSAIDTQYF.

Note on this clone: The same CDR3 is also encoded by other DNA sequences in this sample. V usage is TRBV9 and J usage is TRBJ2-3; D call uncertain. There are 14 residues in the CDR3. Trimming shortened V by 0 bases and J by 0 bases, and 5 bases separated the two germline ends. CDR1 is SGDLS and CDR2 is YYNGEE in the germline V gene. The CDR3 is CASSVAPSTDTQYF. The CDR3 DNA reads TGTGCCAGCAGCGTAGCGCCTAGCACAGATACGCAGTATTTT.

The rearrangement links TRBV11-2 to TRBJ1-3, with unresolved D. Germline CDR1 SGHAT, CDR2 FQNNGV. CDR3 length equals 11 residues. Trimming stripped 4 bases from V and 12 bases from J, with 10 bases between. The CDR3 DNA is TGTGCCAGCAGCTATCACTTGGACATATATTTT. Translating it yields CASSYHLDIYF. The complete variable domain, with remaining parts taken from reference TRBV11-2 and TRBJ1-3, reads EAGVAQSPRYKIIEKRQSVAFWCNPISGHATLYWYQQILGQGPKLLIQFQNNGVVDDSQLPKDRFSAERLKGVDSTLKIQPAKLEDSAVYLCASSYHLDIYFGEGSWLTVV.

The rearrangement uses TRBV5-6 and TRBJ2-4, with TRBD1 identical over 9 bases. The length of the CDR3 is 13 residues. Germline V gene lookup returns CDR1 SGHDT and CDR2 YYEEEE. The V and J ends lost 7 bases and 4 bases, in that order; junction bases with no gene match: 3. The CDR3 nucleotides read TGTGCCAGCGCCGGGACAGGGAAAAACATTCAGTACTTC. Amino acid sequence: CASAGTGKNIQYF. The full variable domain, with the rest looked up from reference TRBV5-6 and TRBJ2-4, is DAGVTQSPTHLIKTRGQQVTLRCSPKSGHDTVSWYQQALGQGPQFIFQYYEEEERQRGNFPDRFSGHQFPNYSSELNVNALLLGDSALYLCASAGTGKNIQYFGAGTRLSVL.

CDR3 region: CASSSAPGYTEAFF. The CDR3, as DNA: TGTGCCAGCAGTTCCGCCCCGGGTTACACTGAAGCTTTCTTT. This chain links TRBV28 with TRBJ1-1; D unclear. The CDR3 has 14 amino acids. CDR1 is MDHEN, CDR2 SYDVKM, per germline. Trimming removed 4 bases from V and 3 bases from J, with 12 bases in between. Full variable domain (remainder filled in from reference TRBV28 and TRBJ1-1): DVKVTQSSRYLVKRTGEKVFLECVQDMDHENMFWYRQDPGLGLRLIYFSYDVKMKEKGDIPEGYSVSREKKERFSLILESASTNQTSMYLCASSSAPGYTEAFFGQGTRLTVV.

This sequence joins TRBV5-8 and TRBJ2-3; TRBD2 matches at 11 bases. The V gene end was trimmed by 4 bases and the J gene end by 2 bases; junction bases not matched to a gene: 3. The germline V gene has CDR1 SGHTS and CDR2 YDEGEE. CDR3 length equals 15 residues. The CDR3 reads CASSVGLADTDTQYF. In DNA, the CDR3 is TGTGCCAGCAGCGTGGGACTAGCGGACACAGATACGCAGTATTTT.

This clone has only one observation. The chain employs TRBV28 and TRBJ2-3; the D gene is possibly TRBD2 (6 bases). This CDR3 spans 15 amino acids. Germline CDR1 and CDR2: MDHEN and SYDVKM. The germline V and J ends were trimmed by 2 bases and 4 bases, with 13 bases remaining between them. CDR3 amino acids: CASSLIGSGSDTQYF. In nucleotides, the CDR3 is TGTGCCAGCAGTTTAATCGGGAGTGGTTCAGATACGCAGTATTTT.

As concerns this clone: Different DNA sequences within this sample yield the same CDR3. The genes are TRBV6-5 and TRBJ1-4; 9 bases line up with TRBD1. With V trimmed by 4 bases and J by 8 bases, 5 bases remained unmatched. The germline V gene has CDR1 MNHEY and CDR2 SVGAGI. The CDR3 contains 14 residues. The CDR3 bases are TGTGCCAGCAGTTCCGGGACAGGGAGGGAAAAACTGTTTTTT. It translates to CASSSGTGREKLFF.

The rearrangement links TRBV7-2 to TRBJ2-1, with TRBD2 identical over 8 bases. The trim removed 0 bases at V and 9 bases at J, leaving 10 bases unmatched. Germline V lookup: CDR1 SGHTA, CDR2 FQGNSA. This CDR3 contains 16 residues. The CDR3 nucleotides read TGTGCCAGCAGCTTAGCTCTCCTAGCGGGTATCGTTGAGCAGTTCTTC. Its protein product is CASSLALLAGIVEQFF.

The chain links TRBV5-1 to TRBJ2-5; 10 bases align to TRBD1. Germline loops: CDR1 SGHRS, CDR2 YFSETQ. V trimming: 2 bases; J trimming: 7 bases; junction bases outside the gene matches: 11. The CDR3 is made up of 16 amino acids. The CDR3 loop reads CASSLNRDRGLGTQYF. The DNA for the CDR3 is TGCGCCAGCAGCTTAAACCGGGACAGGGGTTTGGGGACCCAGTACTTC.

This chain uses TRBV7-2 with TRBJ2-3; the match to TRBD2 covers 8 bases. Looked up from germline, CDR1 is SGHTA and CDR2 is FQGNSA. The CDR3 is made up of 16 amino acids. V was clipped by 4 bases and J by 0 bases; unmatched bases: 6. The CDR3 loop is CASSSRGGPSTDTQYF. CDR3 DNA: TGTGCCAGCAGCTCCCGGGGGGGGCCTAGCACAGATACGCAGTATTTT.

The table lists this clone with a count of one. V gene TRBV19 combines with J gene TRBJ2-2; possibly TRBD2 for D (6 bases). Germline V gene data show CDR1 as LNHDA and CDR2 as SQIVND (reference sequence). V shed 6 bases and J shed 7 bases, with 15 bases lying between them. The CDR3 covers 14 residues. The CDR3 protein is CASSTGVNFGELFF. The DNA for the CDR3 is TGTGCCAGTAGCACGGGAGTGAACTTCGGGGAGCTGTTTTTT.

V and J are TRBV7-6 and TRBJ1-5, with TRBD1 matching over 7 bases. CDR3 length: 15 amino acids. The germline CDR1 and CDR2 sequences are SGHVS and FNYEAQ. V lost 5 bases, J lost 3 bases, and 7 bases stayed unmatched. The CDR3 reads CASSRTGDFNQPQHF. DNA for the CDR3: TGTGCCAGCAGCCGGACAGGCGATTTCAATCAGCCCCAGCATTTT.

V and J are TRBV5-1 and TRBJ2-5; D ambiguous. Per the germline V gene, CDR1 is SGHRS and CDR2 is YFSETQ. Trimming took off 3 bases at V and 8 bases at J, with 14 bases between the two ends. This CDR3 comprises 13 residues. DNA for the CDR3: TGCGCCAGCAGCTCATCCTTATCATTAACCCAGTACTTC. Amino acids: CASSSSLSLTQYF.

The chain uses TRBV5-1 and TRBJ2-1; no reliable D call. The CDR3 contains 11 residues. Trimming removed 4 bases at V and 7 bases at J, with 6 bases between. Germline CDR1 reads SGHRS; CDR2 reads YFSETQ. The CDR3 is CASSPENEQFF. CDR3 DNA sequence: TGCGCCAGCAGCCCGGAGAATGAGCAGTTCTTC.

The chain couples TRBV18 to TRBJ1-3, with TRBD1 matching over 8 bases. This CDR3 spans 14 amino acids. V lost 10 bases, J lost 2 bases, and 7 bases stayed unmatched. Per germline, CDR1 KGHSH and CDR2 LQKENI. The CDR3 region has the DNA TGTGCCACCGGTCAGACAGGGGCTGGAAACACCATATATTTT. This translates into CATGQTGAGNTIYF.

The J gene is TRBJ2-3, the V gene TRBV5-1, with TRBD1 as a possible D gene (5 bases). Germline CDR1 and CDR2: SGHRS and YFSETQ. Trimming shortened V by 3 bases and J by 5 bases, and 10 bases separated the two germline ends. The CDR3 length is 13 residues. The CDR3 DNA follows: TGCGCCAGCAGCTCCAATAGGGGAGATACGCAGTATTTT. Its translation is CASSSNRGDTQYF.

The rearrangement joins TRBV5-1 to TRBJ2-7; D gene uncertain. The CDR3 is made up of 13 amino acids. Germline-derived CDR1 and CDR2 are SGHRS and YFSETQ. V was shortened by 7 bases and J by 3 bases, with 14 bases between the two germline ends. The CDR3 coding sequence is TGCGCCAGCGGCCAATTAGGAGTCTACGAGCAGTACTTC. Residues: CASGQLGVYEQYF.

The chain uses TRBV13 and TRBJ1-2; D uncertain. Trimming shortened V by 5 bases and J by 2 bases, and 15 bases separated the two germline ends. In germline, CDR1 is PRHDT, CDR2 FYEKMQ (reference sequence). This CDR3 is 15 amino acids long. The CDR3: CASSGLRGENYGYTF. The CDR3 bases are TGTGCCAGCAGCGGCCTGCGGGGAGAGAACTATGGCTACACCTTC.

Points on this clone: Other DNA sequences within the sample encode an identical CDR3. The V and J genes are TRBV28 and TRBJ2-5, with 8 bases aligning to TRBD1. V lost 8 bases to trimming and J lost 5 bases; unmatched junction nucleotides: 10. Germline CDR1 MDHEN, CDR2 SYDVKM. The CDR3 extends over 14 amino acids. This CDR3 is CASSGGRGRETQYF. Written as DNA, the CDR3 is TGTGCCAGCTCCGGAGGCAGGGGGCGTGAGACCCAGTACTTC.

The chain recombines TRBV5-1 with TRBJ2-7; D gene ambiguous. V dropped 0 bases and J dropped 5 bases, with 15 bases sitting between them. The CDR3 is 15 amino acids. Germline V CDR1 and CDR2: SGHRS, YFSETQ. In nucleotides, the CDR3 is TGCGCCAGCAGCTTGGGAGTAGAAGGATGGGACGAGCAGTACTTC. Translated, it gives CASSLGVEGWDEQYF.

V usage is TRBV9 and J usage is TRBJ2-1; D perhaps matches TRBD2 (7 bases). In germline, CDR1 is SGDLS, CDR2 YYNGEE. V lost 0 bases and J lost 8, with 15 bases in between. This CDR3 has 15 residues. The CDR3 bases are TGTGCCAGCAGCGTAGCGGGGGGCAGAGGGTATGAGCAGTTCTTC. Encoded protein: CASSVAGGRGYEQFF.

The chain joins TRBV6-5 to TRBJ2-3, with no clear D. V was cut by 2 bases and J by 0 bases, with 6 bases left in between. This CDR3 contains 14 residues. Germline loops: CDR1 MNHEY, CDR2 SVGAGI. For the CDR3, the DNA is TGTGCCAGCAGTTACATCAGAAGCACAGATACGCAGTATTTT. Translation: CASSYIRSTDTQYF.

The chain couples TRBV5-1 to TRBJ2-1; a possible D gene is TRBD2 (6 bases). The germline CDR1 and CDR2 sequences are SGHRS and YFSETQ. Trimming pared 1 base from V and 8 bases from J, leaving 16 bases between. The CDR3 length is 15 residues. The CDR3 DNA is TGCGCCAGCAGCTTGACCGGGAGCGATTATGATGAGCAGTTCTTC. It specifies CASSLTGSDYDEQFF.